This T cell receptor (beta chain) emerged from a study of breast tumors, draining lymph nodes, adjacent tissues. Regarding the study as a whole: Most tumor T cells seemingly derive from lymph node, then expand in tumor.

V was pared by 1 base and J by 2 bases, with 9 bases between. CDR3 size: 15 residues. CDR1 is LGHDT and CDR2 is YNNKEL in the germline V gene (reference sequence). This clonotype was detected ten times or more. Its antigen is unidentified. One entry per CDR3 protein results from TCRdb running MiXCR on the multiplex PCR reads. The sample lists tens of thousands of distinct CDR3 sequences; 57% were seen once. Sequencing was performed on breast tumor tissue. J is TRBJ1-5 and V is TRBV3-1; no clear D gene. The TCR sequence derives from a female donor with breast cancer. Some clones in this sample may be carry-over from other donors' samples. The CDR3 sequence is CASSQVAGGNQPQHF. Here the CDR3 DNA reads TGTGCCAGCAGCCAAGTGGCAGGTGGCAATCAGCCCCAGCATTTT.